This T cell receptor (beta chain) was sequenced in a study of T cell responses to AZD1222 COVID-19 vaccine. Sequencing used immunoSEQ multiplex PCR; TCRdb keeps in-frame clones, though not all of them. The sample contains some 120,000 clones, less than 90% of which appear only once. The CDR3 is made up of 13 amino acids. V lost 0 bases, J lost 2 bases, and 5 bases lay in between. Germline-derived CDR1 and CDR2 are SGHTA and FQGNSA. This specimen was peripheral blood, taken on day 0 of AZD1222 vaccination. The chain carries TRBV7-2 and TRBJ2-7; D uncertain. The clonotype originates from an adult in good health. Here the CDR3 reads CASSLALPYEQYF. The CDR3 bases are TGTGCCAGCAGCTTAGCGCTCCCCTACGAGCAGTACTTC.